This TCR beta chain was identified during a study of metastatic and nonmetastatic thyroid tumors. TCRdb reassembled clones from the PCR reads with MiXCR. Of roughly 18,000 clones listed, around a third were seen once; the top ten hold roughly 18%. This CDR3 has 15 residues. From germline, CDR1 is GTSNPN and CDR2 SVGIG (reference sequence). V shed 0 bases and J shed 2 bases, with 11 bases lying between them. Ahead of thyroid surgery, no patient had received treatment of any kind. The V gene is TRBV30, the J gene TRBJ1-3; D is unclear. The clonotype comes from a female donor with papillary thyroid cancer or a benign thyroid nodule (not recorded which). Some clones in this sample may be carry-over from other donors' samples. Sequencing used tumor tissue. CDR3 region: CAWSVQAITGNTIYF. In DNA form, the CDR3 reads TGTGCCTGGAGTGTCCAGGCCATAACTGGAAACACCATATATTTT.